Reported below is one T cell receptor (beta chain). Its antigen is still unknown. UMIs were added to TCR cDNA along with a universal primer site when it was made by 5'RACE template switching. TCRdb re-called the 5' RACE reads through MiXCR, storing one row per CDR3 protein. The data show hundreds of thousands of distinct CDR3 sequences, roughly a sixth seen once. This sample is part of a study of T cells after yellow fever vaccination. Study-level background: With SMART-Seq v4 Ultra Low Input, the fractions containing low cell numbers were prepared.

Study-wide results and caveats: Among primary-vaccination clones, most reappeared after the booster, at almost 98% for CD4 and 88% for CD8. Clonotypes appearing in both CD4 and CD8 compartments existed, and their share was small.

The receptor's source is a man younger than 30 who received the YFV17D yellow fever vaccine. The starting material was PBMCs, obtained before the yellow fever booster vaccination.

The CDR3 region is CASSLIAVWVILETQYF. The CDR3 bases are TGTGCCAGCAGTTTAATTGCCGTTTGGGTCATCTTAGAGACCCAGTACTTC. The chain uses TRBV12-3 or TRBV12-4 and TRBJ2-5, with no clear D. V lost 2 bases to trimming and J lost 4 bases, with 20 bases between them. The CDR3 is 17 amino acids.